Listed below are T cell receptor beta chains from one sample, sequenced in a study of blood T cells in healthy people across ages. In TCRdb, the 5' RACE reads were re-called with MiXCR into one record per CDR3 protein. The sample shows about 1.6 million distinct CDR3 sequences, roughly 30% of them seen only once. The specimen was blood. The source of these receptors is a woman aged 30 to 39 in good health. Both conserved end residues are part of each CDR3. The order of the fields is J gene, D gene, clone size, V gene, CDR3 protein, CDR3 DNA. The D gene is left open where the match is weak. A row's size may be missing; if present it is once, few, many or a size class.

J gene: TRBJ2-7; D gene: TRBD2; clone size: -; V gene: TRBV3-1; CDR3 protein: CASSPTSGRFYEQYF; CDR3 DNA: TGTGCCAGCAGCCCGACTAGCGGGAGGTTCTACGAGCAGTACTTC
J gene: TRBJ2-3; D gene: -; clone size: -; V gene: TRBV5-1; CDR3 protein: CASSALRAGYTQYF; CDR3 DNA: TGCGCCAGCAGCGCTCTCAGGGCGGGGTATACGCAGTATTTT
J gene: TRBJ2-7; D gene: TRBD2; clone size: -; V gene: TRBV2; CDR3 protein: CASSVREGHEQYF; CDR3 DNA: TGTGCCAGCAGTGTACGGGAGGGCCACGAGCAGTACTTC
J gene: TRBJ1-2; D gene: TRBD1; clone size: -; V gene: TRBV5-1; CDR3 protein: CASSLEHWTGVFTSYGYTF; CDR3 DNA: TGCGCCAGCAGCTTGGAGCATTGGACAGGGGTATTTACAAGCTATGGCTACACCTTC
J gene: TRBJ2-5; D gene: -; clone size: many; V gene: TRBV4-1; CDR3 protein: CASSQDSGRGVLETQYF; CDR3 DNA: TGCGCCAGCAGCCAAGATAGCGGCAGGGGGGTTCTGGAGACCCAGTACTTC
J gene: TRBJ2-2; D gene: -; clone size: few; V gene: TRBV4-1; CDR3 protein: CASSQVSPRTGGELFF; CDR3 DNA: TGCGCCAGCAGCCAAGTTAGTCCCAGGACGGGCGGGGAGCTGTTTTTT
J gene: TRBJ1-2; D gene: -; clone size: many; V gene: TRBV12-3/TRBV12-4; CDR3 protein: CASSLVAGAQGYTF; CDR3 DNA: TGTGCCAGCAGTTTAGTGGCAGGGGCACAAGGCTACACCTTC
J gene: TRBJ1-5; D gene: -; clone size: -; V gene: TRBV4-1; CDR3 protein: CASSLRTVNQPQHF; CDR3 DNA: TGCGCCAGCAGCCTTCGTACGGTGAATCAGCCCCAGCATTTT
J gene: TRBJ1-2; D gene: TRBD1; clone size: many; V gene: TRBV20-1; CDR3 protein: CSATKGQGLIYGYTF; CDR3 DNA: TGCAGTGCGACGAAGGGACAGGGGCTAATCTATGGCTACACCTTC
J gene: TRBJ2-2; D gene: -; clone size: -; V gene: TRBV10-1; CDR3 protein: CASSEWGANTGELFF; CDR3 DNA: TGCGCCAGCAGTGAGTGGGGGGCGAATACCGGGGAGCTGTTTTTT
J gene: TRBJ2-5; D gene: -; clone size: many; V gene: TRBV6-6; CDR3 protein: CASRTTTNTQYF; CDR3 DNA: TGTGCCAGCAGAACGACGACCAATACCCAGTACTTC
J gene: TRBJ2-2; D gene: -; clone size: -; V gene: TRBV20-1; CDR3 protein: CSARISENTGELFF; CDR3 DNA: TGCAGTGCTAGGATCTCCGAGAACACCGGGGAGCTGTTTTTT
J gene: TRBJ2-1; D gene: TRBD1; clone size: -; V gene: TRBV30; CDR3 protein: CAWGQGFSGEQFF; CDR3 DNA: TGTGCCTGGGGACAGGGTTTCTCCGGTGAGCAGTTCTTC
J gene: TRBJ2-1; D gene: TRBD2; clone size: -; V gene: TRBV3-1; CDR3 protein: CASSNGLAGVIEQFF; CDR3 DNA: TGTGCCAGCAGCAACGGACTAGCGGGAGTGATTGAGCAGTTCTTC
J gene: TRBJ2-1; D gene: -; clone size: -; V gene: TRBV6-6; CDR3 protein: CASSYERKYNEQFF; CDR3 DNA: TGTGCCAGCAGTTACGAGCGGAAGTACAATGAGCAGTTCTTC
J gene: TRBJ2-7; D gene: -; clone size: -; V gene: TRBV28; CDR3 protein: CASSDPGQNIGHEQYF; CDR3 DNA: TGTGCCAGCAGCGACCCGGGGCAAAATATCGGCCACGAGCAGTACTTC
J gene: TRBJ2-1; D gene: -; clone size: -; V gene: TRBV6-5; CDR3 protein: CASSGGRTQFF; CDR3 DNA: TGTGCCAGCAGTGGTGGCCGGACCCAGTTCTTC
J gene: TRBJ1-2; D gene: -; clone size: -; V gene: TRBV4-1; CDR3 protein: CASSQGEDGPYGYTF; CDR3 DNA: TGCGCCAGCAGCCAGGGGGAGGACGGACCCTATGGCTACACCTTC
J gene: TRBJ1-2; D gene: -; clone size: once; V gene: TRBV7-3; CDR3 protein: CASSLTGTKREGYTF; CDR3 DNA: TGTGCCAGCAGCTTAACCGGGACGAAACGAGAGGGCTACACCTTC
J gene: TRBJ2-3; D gene: -; clone size: few; V gene: TRBV9; CDR3 protein: CASSVGLGTDTQYF; CDR3 DNA: TGTGCCAGCAGCGTGGGACTGGGCACAGATACGCAGTATTTT